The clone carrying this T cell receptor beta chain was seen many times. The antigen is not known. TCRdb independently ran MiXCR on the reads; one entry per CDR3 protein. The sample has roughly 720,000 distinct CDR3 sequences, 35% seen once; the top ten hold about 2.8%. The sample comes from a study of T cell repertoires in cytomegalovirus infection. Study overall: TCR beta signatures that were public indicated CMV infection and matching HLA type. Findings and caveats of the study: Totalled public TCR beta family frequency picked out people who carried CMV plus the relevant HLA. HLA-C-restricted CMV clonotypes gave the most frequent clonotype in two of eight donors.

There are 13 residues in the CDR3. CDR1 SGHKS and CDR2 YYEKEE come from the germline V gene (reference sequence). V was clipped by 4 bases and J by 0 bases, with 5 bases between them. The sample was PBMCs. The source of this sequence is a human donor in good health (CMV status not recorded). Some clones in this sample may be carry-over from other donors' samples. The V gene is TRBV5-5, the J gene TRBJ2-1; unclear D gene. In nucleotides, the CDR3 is TGTGCCAGCAGCACCGGCTCCTACAATGAGCAGTTCTTC. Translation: CASSTGSYNEQFF.